Sequencing of this T cell receptor (beta chain) was carried out in a study of neurological immune-mediated disorders. The V and J ends lost 1 base and 2 bases respectively, with 8 bases between them. CDR3 length: 14 residues. In this sample, this clonotype turned up many times. For the unsorted libraries, 2 million PBMCs stored at -80 C served as input. The cDNA came from 5'RACE with 10-nucleotide random UMIs. TCRdb recomputed calls from the 5' RACE reads with MiXCR, one row per CDR3 protein. Of some 60,000 distinct CDR3 sequences detected, about 2.5% appear once; the ten largest clones hold around 3%.

Sequences were obtained from PBMCs. The chain joins TRBV12-3 or TRBV12-4 to TRBJ1-1; D unclear. This TCR derives from a man over 45 with multiple sclerosis. CDR3 residues: CASSLGEGNTEAFF. CDR3 nucleotide sequence: TGTGCCAGCAGTTTAGGGGAGGGAAACACTGAAGCTTTCTTT.